This T cell receptor (beta chain) was sequenced in a study of CD8 T cells in Susac syndrome. With random hexamers, reverse transcription was performed on roughly 0.45 to 1 ug of RNA. Amplification of TCR beta CDR3 by immunoSEQ multiplex PCR spanned 54 Vbeta and 13 Jbeta. TCRdb ran MiXCR on the immunoSEQ multiplex PCR reads and lists one entry per CDR3 protein. The sample lists about 400,000 distinct CDR3 sequences, 85% to 90% occurring once. In blood CD8+ and CD4+ T cells, TCR beta underwent sequencing. Multiple sclerosis controls were treatment-naive patients with stable or active relapsing-remitting disease. Purification of the CD8+ and CD4+ T cells relied on negative isolation, and TEMRA cells underwent FACS enrichment. CDR1 is LNHDA and CDR2 is SQIVND in the germline V gene (reference sequence). V lost 3 bases to trimming and J lost 6 bases; unmatched junction nucleotides: 5. The CDR3 has 14 amino acids.

This TCR was recovered from a human donor with multiple sclerosis. The chain combines TRBV19 with TRBJ2-1, with 7 bases aligning to TRBD2. Material: CD8+ T cells from PBMCs. In nucleotides, the CDR3 is TGTGCCAGTAGTATTCGCGGGAGTGTCAATGAGCAGTTCTTC. Translated, it gives CASSIRGSVNEQFF.